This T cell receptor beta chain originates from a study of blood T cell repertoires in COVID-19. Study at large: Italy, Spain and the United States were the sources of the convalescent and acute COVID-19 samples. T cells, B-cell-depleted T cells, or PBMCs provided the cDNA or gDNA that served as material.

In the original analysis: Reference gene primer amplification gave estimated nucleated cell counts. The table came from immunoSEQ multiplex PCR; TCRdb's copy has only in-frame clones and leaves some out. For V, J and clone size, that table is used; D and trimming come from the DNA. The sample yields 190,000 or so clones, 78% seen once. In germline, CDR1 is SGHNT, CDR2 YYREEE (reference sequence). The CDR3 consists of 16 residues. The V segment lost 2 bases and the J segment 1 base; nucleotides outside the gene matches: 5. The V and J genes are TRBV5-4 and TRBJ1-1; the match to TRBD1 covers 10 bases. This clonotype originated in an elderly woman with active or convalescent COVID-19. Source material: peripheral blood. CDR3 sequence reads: CASSFGQGVQNTEAFF. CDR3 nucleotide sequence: TGTGCCAGCAGCTTTGGACAGGGGGTACAGAACACTGAAGCTTTCTTT.